Listed below are T cell receptor beta chains from one sample, sequenced in a study of blood T cell repertoires in COVID-19. The data were produced by immunoSEQ multiplex PCR, yet TCRdb's version contains in-frame clones alone and is incomplete. The table lists some 130,000 clones, approximately 82% of them singletons. Sequenced input: peripheral blood. These receptors came from a man in his 60s who had recovered from COVID-19. Both conserved end residues are part of each CDR3. D genes are given only for firm matches. A clone size is listed for some rows: how often the clone was seen (once, few, many), or a class if it is expanded.

J gene,clone size,CDR3 length,V gene,D gene,CDR3 protein,CDR3 DNA
TRBJ2-1,-,15,TRBV5-1,TRBD2,CASSLVSSGINEQFF,TGCGCCAGCAGCTTGGTTTCTAGCGGCATCAATGAGCAGTTCTTC
TRBJ1-6,-,12,TRBV5-5,-,CASSSYGSPLHF,TGTGCCAGCAGCTCCTACGGTTCACCCCTCCACTTT
TRBJ1-5,-,16,TRBV4-3,TRBD1,CASPSRGQGANQPQHF,TGCGCCAGCCCAAGCCGGGGACAGGGGGCGAATCAGCCCCAGCATTTT
TRBJ1-5,-,15,TRBV5-8,-,CASSPGHGSNQPQHF,TGTGCCAGCAGCCCGGGTCACGGTAGCAATCAGCCCCAGCATTTT
TRBJ1-6,-,15,TRBV5-5,-,CASSPWVGEGSPLHF,TGTGCCAGCAGCCCCTGGGTGGGGGAGGGCTCACCCCTCCACTTT
TRBJ1-4,-,16,TRBV19,TRBD1,CASSNPGQGGREKLFF,TGTGCCAGTAGTAACCCCGGACAGGGGGGCCGTGAAAAACTGTTTTTT
TRBJ1-6,few,13,TRBV24-1,-,CATSGGYNSPLHF,TGTGCCACCAGTGGCGGTTATAATTCACCCCTCCACTTT
TRBJ2-3,-,15,TRBV11-3,-,CASSLGSRDTDTQYF,TGTGCCAGCAGCTTAGGCTCCCGGGACACAGATACGCAGTATTTT
TRBJ2-7,once,13,TRBV12-3/TRBV12-4,TRBD1,CASRRDRYYEQYF,TGTGCCAGCAGGCGGGACAGGTACTACGAGCAGTACTTC
TRBJ1-6,-,14,TRBV10-3,TRBD1,CAINDRGRDSPLHF,TGTGCCATCAACGACAGGGGGCGCGATTCACCCCTCCACTTT
TRBJ2-3,-,15,TRBV27,-,CASSLLRGGQDTQYF,TGTGCCAGCAGTTTATTGAGGGGGGGACAAGATACGCAGTATTTT
TRBJ1-5,-,14,TRBV3-1/TRBV3-2,-,CASSLGRDNQPQHF,TGTGCCAGCAGCCTCGGACGGGACAATCAGCCCCAGCATTTT
TRBJ1-6,-,14,TRBV5-3,TRBD1,CATPGQGSNSPLHF,TGTGCCACCCCGGGACAGGGGTCTAATTCACCCCTCCACTTT
TRBJ1-2,-,13,TRBV27,-,CASSPTERYGYTF,TGTGCCAGCAGTCCCACAGAGCGGTATGGCTACACCTTC
TRBJ2-7,-,16,TRBV5-6,TRBD1,CASSLSGDRAPYEQYF,TGTGCCAGCAGCTTGTCTGGTGACAGGGCCCCCTACGAGCAGTACTTC
TRBJ2-7,few,14,TRBV24-1,TRBD1,CATDRGQGSYEQYF,TGTGCCACCGACAGGGGGCAAGGCTCCTACGAGCAGTACTTC
TRBJ1-1,-,15,TRBV30,-,CAWSGTEYMNTEAFF,TGTGCCTGGAGTGGGACAGAATATATGAACACTGAAGCTTTCTTT
TRBJ1-1,-,13,TRBV3-1/TRBV3-2,-,CASSPTQPLEAFF,TGTGCCAGCAGCCCCACACAGCCCCTCGAAGCTTTCTTT
TRBJ2-2,-,14,TRBV27,-,CASSLGTMTGELFF,TGTGCCAGCAGTTTGGGGACAATGACCGGGGAGCTGTTTTTT
TRBJ1-1,few,12,TRBV6-6,TRBD1,CASSYMDRDAFF,TGTGCCAGCAGTTACATGGACAGGGATGCTTTCTTT
TRBJ2-3,-,19,TRBV11-2,TRBD2,CASSFGLAGGPGGTDTQYF,TGTGCCAGCAGCTTTGGCCTAGCGGGAGGGCCGGGTGGCACAGATACGCAGTATTTT
TRBJ1-2,-,15,TRBV24-1,TRBD1,CATSDLTGDPNGYTF,TGTGCCACCAGTGATTTGACAGGGGATCCCAATGGCTACACCTTC
TRBJ2-1,-,14,TRBV18,TRBD1,CASSSTGAYNEQFF,TGTGCCAGCTCTTCGACAGGGGCCTACAATGAGCAGTTCTTC
TRBJ2-2,few,17,TRBV7-2,-,CASSPRRGTESTGELFF,TGTGCCAGCAGCCCTCGACGGGGGACGGAGAGCACCGGGGAGCTGTTTTTT
TRBJ2-6,-,13,TRBV29-1,TRBD1,CSGQGSGANVLTF,TGCAGCGGACAGGGCTCTGGGGCCAACGTCCTGACTTTC
TRBJ2-2,-,18,TRBV4-1,-,CASSHGWGSGTNTGELFF,TGCGCCAGCAGCCACGGGTGGGGTAGCGGTACGAACACCGGGGAGCTGTTTTTT
TRBJ2-7,-,14,TRBV11-2,-,CASSFTGNSYEQYF,TGTGCCAGCAGCTTTACAGGGAATTCCTACGAGCAGTACTTC
TRBJ2-7,-,15,TRBV5-4,-,CASSPREGRGYEQYF,TGTGCCAGCAGCCCTCGAGAGGGCAGGGGTTACGAGCAGTACTTC
TRBJ2-3,-,14,TRBV7-2,TRBD2,CASSEGGGRDTQYF,TGTGCCAGCAGCGAAGGCGGGGGGCGGGATACGCAGTATTTT